This T cell receptor beta chain was recovered during a study of cytomegalovirus exposure and HLA in healthy donors (dated by TCRdb to 2015 to 2018). General notes on the study: In an earlier analysis of roughly 500 of the donors, about 270 Gb of sequence data and roughly 100 million unique TCR beta sequences from some 170 million T cells were reported. The aim of the study was to test whether cataloging public T cell receptors could identify signatures of past pathogen exposure. Rather than drawing on any new phenotypic data, the later analysis identified candidate immune exposures from TCR beta sequences and the way those sequences occurred across donors. Donor age, sex, ethnicity and CMV serostatus were collected together with the repertoire data. High-throughput TCR immunosequencing, statistical association of individual TCRs with disease status, and machine learning were combined to predict cytomegalovirus infection status. Because of strong linkage in the cohort, 5 or 6 DR-DQ haplotypes were treated as single units for association and clustering. The genetic ancestry cluster associated with self-reported Caucasian donors included 80% to 90% of the approximately 410 genotyped donors. HLA typing covered class I and class II loci at four-digit resolution. A later genetic analysis used genome-wide SNP genotypes for about 60% of the roughly 700 donors, treating that subset as a discovery cohort. In a later analysis, previously published TCR beta repertoires from about 640 donors were re-analyzed and high-resolution HLA genotyping was added so that TCR occurrence patterns could be studied. In an earlier analysis of roughly 600 of the donors, high-throughput TCR beta sequencing was used to judge whether each TCR beta V gene segment behaved as functional or pseudogenic. About 300 gigabases of sequencing data and 91 million or so unique TCR sequences made up an early release that covered approximately 650 HLA-typed donors. A separate validation cohort of roughly 130 different subjects was used in addition to the approximately 640-subject first cohort. Using immunosequencing, the study profiled T cell repertoires from 550 to 750 subjects and related those repertoires to cytomegalovirus serostatus. Across about 370 genotyped donors of the cohort, an average of roughly 250,000 unique TCR beta nucleotide sequences per donor were sequenced, and 15% to 20% of those sequences were non-productive. All discovery cohort repertoires had been generated using a single sequencing platform. Typing coverage differed by locus: A, B, C, DRB1 and DQB1 were typed in roughly 629-630 donors, DQA1 in about 550, DPA1 in around 600, and DPB1 in just under 490. Overall study outcomes, separate from this receptor: A cluster of highly shared sequence variants was judged likely to be a technical artifact of the sequencing pipeline. The study listed over 150 TCR beta chains as associated with cytomegalovirus. In a later analysis, the rate of TCR association differed among HLA loci, with DRB1 alleles having the most associated TCRs and HLA-C alleles having the fewest. CMV serostatus was the only immune exposure information available for the cohort. According to the authors, the approach could potentially be generalized to other disease states and immunological phenotypes. According to a later analysis, parvovirus B19, influenza, CMV and Epstein-Barr virus appeared linked to several top co-occurrence clusters. Broadly in line with IMGT annotations, most TCR beta V segments showed up in productive rearrangements about 90% or about 30% of the time in an earlier analysis of 450 to 600 of the donors. In a later genetic analysis, fewer N-insertions in productive TCRs were reported among donors in an Asian-associated ancestry cluster than the 666-donor mean. An association between a missense DCLRE1C variant and V-gene and J-gene trimming of TCR beta chains was found in a later genetic analysis and replicated in an independent cohort. HLA typing was unavailable for some donors at each locus, so association tests used only the typed subset. In a later analysis, HLA-associated TCR beta chains showed more clonal expansion and lower generation probabilities than non-associated chains that were equally common. Linkage disequilibrium might explain the correlated functional status among segregating V segments, but an unknown experimental factor could not be ruled out. At a false discovery rate of 0.05, a later analysis linked under 20,000 TCR beta sequences to specific HLA alleles. Most CMV-associated TCR beta chains appeared to be HLA-restricted in a later analysis, and the HLA associations seemed to be driven largely by CMV exposure. A few of the identified cytomegalovirus-associated TCR beta chains were confirmed in vitro to be specific for cytomegalovirus antigens. Because counts were too low, roughly 18 rarely observed V segments, including chromosome 9 orphons, were left out of the earlier analysis of a few hundred of the donors. Roughly uniform sequencing depth across donors was assumed in presence/absence analyses, although this assumption may not hold. In both the original and validation cohorts, the classifier was reported to diagnose cytomegalovirus status with high specificity and sensitivity. This cohort had only TCR beta chains sequenced, and the lack of alpha or paired-chain data limited which features could be detected. A further reported finding was that TCR beta sequences accurately predicted the HLA-A and HLA-B alleles for most subjects in the first cohort. When HLA alleles, especially DR and DQ, strongly co-occurred, attributing TCR associations to individual alleles was difficult. While some public TCRs were present in many individuals, most TCR sequences turned up only very rarely across donors.

A note on this clone: Its specific antigen is unknown. One base away there is no much larger clone; base qualities are not given.

The library was obtained by the immunoSEQ multiplex PCR assay. For the multiplex PCR, a mixture combining 60 forward primers for TCR Vbeta segments and 13 reverse primers for TCR Jbeta segments was used. The CDR3 region of rearranged TCR beta genes was amplified from genomic DNA by a multiplex PCR assay. The Illumina HiSeq System was used to sequence the amplified TCR beta libraries as 87-base-pair reads. Regarding the original processing steps: A later analysis tallied 80 million to 95 million unique TCR beta chains across the 666 repertoires, and about 12 million of those chains were shared by two or more donors. To remove PCR and sequencing errors, raw reads were error-corrected and collapsed into unique sequences using a nearest-neighbor algorithm that merged closely related sequences. V, D and J gene segments were assigned by aligning CDR3 sequences to IMGT reference sequences. For a sequence to be retained, a match of at least six nucleotides to both a V gene segment and a J gene segment was required. Rearrangements were classified as productive when the CDR3 lacked stop codons and remained in frame with V and J, and all other rearrangements were classified as non-productive. Following IMGT convention, CDR3 was defined as the stretch from the second conserved V-encoded cysteine to the conserved J-encoded phenylalanine. Sequences without an unambiguous match to a single V gene segment were excluded from the earlier analysis of several hundred of the donors. In an earlier analysis of around 590 of the donors, a V segment was called functional when productive rearrangements were above 56.7%, and segregating when the standard deviation between donors exceeded 5%. A statistical classification framework was built for diagnosing cytomegalovirus status from the catalog of TCR beta chain sequences. In a later analysis, V and J genes were assigned by comparing TCR nucleotide sequences against IMGT/GENE-DB human TR gene sequences. The TCRdist pipeline was used in a later analysis to assign CDR3 sequences and most-parsimonious VDJ recombination scenarios. In a later analysis, each TCR beta chain was defined by its CDR3 amino acid sequence together with its V-gene family, and reads lacking a unique V-gene family were excluded. To address suspected cross-contamination and a sequencing artifact, a later analysis removed approximately 590 highly shared, low-generation-probability nucleotide sequences. A later analysis calculated a clonal expansion index for each public chain from normalized within-repertoire ranks of inferred template counts. A later analysis computed generation probabilities with a VDJ recombination model fitted to out-of-frame rearrangements, and checked the results against IGoR. In a later analysis, hypergeometric tests were used to score TCR-TCR, TCR-HLA and TCR-CMV co-occurrence, with a repertoire-size bias correction applied to TCR pairs. False discovery rates were estimated in a later analysis by permuting HLA or CMV assignments 20 times. In a later analysis, co-occurring TCRs were grouped using DBSCAN, with TCRdist sequence similarity added in when clustering inside HLA-allele-positive subsets. Repertoires with fewer than 30,000 or more than 120,000 public chains, plus five repertoires with anomalous nucleotide sharing, were excluded from co-occurrence clustering. Sourced from immuneACCESS, this table was stored by TCRdb with only in-frame sequences that have V and J called. A share of the clones is absent; for the studies checked, an unresolved V gene accounts for under half, and the remainder has no known explanation. The D gene and trimming were derived from the DNA, and the V and J assignments and clone size from that table. This sample gives fewer than 200,000 clones in total; around 68% of them show up just once. The ten largest clonotypes hold around 3% of the sample.

The cohort consisted of some 730 healthy bone marrow donors. Cohort members were all nominally healthy when sampled, although unrecorded immune exposures were likely present. The donor was CMV seropositive and belonged to the group of 250 to 300 seropositive cohort members. Each donor provided a peripheral blood sample, and peripheral blood mononuclear cells were used for TCR beta sequencing. Genomic DNA was extracted from the blood cell samples with the Qiagen DNeasy Blood Extraction Kit. The receptor was isolated from a woman aged 40 to 50 in good health and CMV-seropositive. Sequencing was carried out using PBMCs.

The nucleotides read TGTGCCAGCAGCGCCCACTCGGATACGCAGTATTTT. Its protein product is CASSAHSDTQYF. The chain is encoded by TRBV9 joined to TRBJ2-3; the D gene assignment is ambiguous. The CDR3, from cysteine to phenylalanine, totals 12 residues. Only the CDR3 portion is preserved as DNA: 36 bases, with reading frame beginning at the first base. CDR1 is given as SGDLS and CDR2 as YYNGEE, both from the germline V gene. V is pared back by 3 bases and J by 6 bases, with 8 bases lying between the germline termini.